This T cell receptor beta chain was sequenced for a study of shared clonotypes between healthy human individuals. This CDR3 comprises 16 residues. Unmatched junction bases numbered 11, after V lost 3 bases and J lost 3 bases. The germline gives CDR1 SGDLS, CDR2 YYNGEE. The repertoire was sequenced with immunoSEQ multiplex PCR; TCRdb's copy has only in-frame clones and lacks some. The data show about 2.2 million clones, about 93% seen once. Naivety among CD8 cells was defined by CD45RO negativity and positive CCR7 selection, thereby excluding terminally differentiated effector memory CD45RA+ cells. This clone was picked up one time.

Sequencing input: naive CD8+ T cells from PBMCs. The receptor was isolated from a man between 18 and 29 years old in good health. Some clones in this sample may be carry-over from other donors' samples. This sequence joins TRBV9 and TRBJ1-2; 7 nucleotides line up with TRBD1. This chain's CDR3 is CASSDTRGGFDYGYTF. The CDR3 nucleotides read TGTGCCAGCAGCGACACCCGAGGGGGCTTCGACTATGGCTACACCTTC.